The text below deals with one TCR beta chain. Its antigen is undetermined. Germline CDR1 reads SGHRS; CDR2 reads YFSETQ. This CDR3 has 14 amino acids. Germline trimming cut 6 bases from V and 3 bases from J; bases unmatched to any gene: 5. A multiplex PCR was run with 60 Vbeta primers and 13 Jbeta primers. Measured with immunoSEQ multiplex PCR; TCRdb has only the in-frame clones, and not every one. The repertoire includes about 110,000 clones, around 76% of them detected once, and 5% to 7% sits in the top ten. These data originate in a study of cytomegalovirus exposure and HLA in healthy donors. As for the study in general: Most genotyped donors, around 78% of 398, had Caucasian-associated genetic ancestry.

Findings of the study overall: Most of the TCR beta V segments (in an earlier analysis) were productive either about 87% or about 30% of the time. High sensitivity and specificity were reportedly achieved when the classifier diagnosed cytomegalovirus status.

Nominal health characterized the donors when sampled, though unrecorded immune exposures were likely. The chain has TRBV5-1 and TRBJ2-1, with 8 bases identical to TRBD2. The sample taken for sequencing was PBMCs. This sequence originates from a woman aged 50 to 65 in good health and CMV-seropositive. This chain's CDR3 is CASTRGGNYNEQFF. The DNA for the CDR3 is TGCGCCAGCACCCGGGGGGGGAACTACAATGAGCAGTTCTTC. The full variable domain, rest sourced from reference TRBV5-1 and TRBJ2-1, is KAGVTQTPRYLIKTRGQQVTLSCSPISGHRSVSWYQQTPGQGLQFLFEYFSETQRNKGNFPGRFSGRQFSNSRSEMNVSTLELGDSALYLCASTRGGNYNEQFFGPGTRLTVL.